One and the same sample provided the 5 T cell receptor beta chains below, sequenced in a study of blood T cell repertoires in COVID-19. Data came from immunoSEQ multiplex PCR; TCRdb stores just in-frame clones and leaves some out. Of 310,000 or so clones listed, 90% are singletons. The sequenced material came from PBMCs or T cells enriched from blood (not recorded which). All receptors derive from a woman under 30 with acute COVID-19.

The genes are TRBV5-1 and TRBJ2-7; 9 nucleotides agree with TRBD2. The CDR3 is 16 residues long. Trimming took 0 bases from V and 7 from J; bases not matched to a gene: 11. Germline V CDR1 and CDR2: SGHRS, YFSETQ. DNA for the CDR3: TGCGCCAGCAGCTTGGATGGGACTAGCCGATCCTGGGAGCAGTACTTC. Translating it yields CASSLDGTSRSWEQYF.

The chain uses TRBV10-2 and TRBJ1-2, with 10 bases that match TRBD1. CDR1 and CDR2 (germline): WSHSY, SAAADI. V dropped 6 bases and J dropped 1; count of bases not matched to a gene: 5. This CDR3 comprises 15 residues. The CDR3 here is CASREGQGLNYGYTF. In DNA form, the CDR3 reads TGCGCCAGCAGGGAGGGACAGGGGCTTAACTATGGCTACACCTTC.

The rearrangement uses TRBV11-3 and TRBJ2-1; maybe TRBD1 (6 bases). Germline loops: CDR1 SGHNT, CDR2 YENEEA. V dropped 2 bases and J dropped 7 bases, with 15 bases sitting between them. This CDR3 has 15 amino acids. DNA of the CDR3: TGTGCCAGCAGCTTAAAGGAGACAGGACTTAATGAGCAGTTCTTC. Amino acid sequence: CASSLKETGLNEQFF.

This chain uses TRBV19 with TRBJ1-2; D is perhaps TRBD1 (6 bases). This CDR3 has 15 residues. In germline, CDR1 is LNHDA, CDR2 SQIVND (reference sequence). V shed 5 bases and J shed 3 bases, with 16 bases lying between them. DNA of the CDR3: TGTGCCAGTAGTTCACAAACTACAGGGTACTATGGCTACACCTTC. This codes for CASSSQTTGYYGYTF.

The chain recombines TRBV28 with TRBJ2-7, with TRBD1 matching over 10 bases. The CDR3 is made up of 15 amino acids. CDR1 and CDR2 from the germline V gene are MDHEN and SYDVKM. Trimming took 4 bases from V and 6 from J; bases not matched to a gene: 9. The CDR3 bases are TGTGCCAGCAGTTCGACAGGGGGCGGGCGGCGCGAGCAGTACTTC. Translation: CASSSTGGGRREQYF.